This TCR beta chain comes out of a study of cytomegalovirus exposure and HLA in healthy donors. PCR primers comprised 60 Vbeta and 13 Jbeta primers. Libraries were prepared by immunoSEQ multiplex PCR; TCRdb keeps only in-frame clonotypes and omits some of them. The table lists about 150,000 clones, under 90% of them singletons. With regard to this clone: Its specificity is unknown.

Study-level results: Among TCR beta chains, those listed as cytomegalovirus-associated numbered over 150. When analyzed later, the rates of TCR association showed variation by HLA locus, with DRB1 the most and HLA-C the fewest. A later analysis reportedly identified an Asian-associated ancestry cluster as carrying fewer N-insertions than the approximately 670-donor mean.

The germline V gene has CDR1 GTSNPN and CDR2 SVGIG (reference sequence). Trimming removed 8 bases from V and 0 bases from J, with 24 bases in between. This CDR3 spans 17 amino acids. This receptor was identified in a boy aged 2-15 years in good health and CMV-seronegative. The chain recombines TRBV30 with TRBJ2-3, with D possibly matching TRBD2 (7 bases). Sequencing was done on a sample of PBMCs. CDR3 in amino acids: CARGGRAGASSTDTQYF. As DNA, the CDR3 is TGTGCCCGGGGAGGTCGGGCGGGGGCGTCGAGCACAGATACGCAGTATTTT.